The present TCR beta chain was sequenced within a study of blood T cell repertoires in COVID-19. Study-wide background: Donors in the United States, Italy and Spain gave samples during acute or convalescent COVID-19. Nucleic acid was either cDNA or gDNA, and it came from T cells, B-cell-depleted T cells, or PBMCs.

Some clones are missing from TCRdb's copy, which holds only in-frame ones; the method was immunoSEQ multiplex PCR. Among 250,000 to 350,000 clones listed, 87% were seen once. Looked up from germline, CDR1 is MDHEN and CDR2 is SYDVKM. The ends were cut back, 5 bases at V and 2 bases at J, with 10 bases in the middle. CDR3 length: 14 residues. Adults between roughly 18 and 95 years of age took part from about two dozen US areas. Cohorts were determined from participant-reported clinical history. This sequence joins TRBV28 and TRBJ1-5; D possibly corresponds to TRBD1 (6 bases). This sequence was found in a woman between 18 and 30 years old who had recovered from COVID-19. The sample was PBMCs or T cells enriched from blood (not recorded which). CDR3 protein: CASSRPGGNQPQHF. In nucleotides, the CDR3 is TGTGCCAGCAGTCGACCAGGGGGCAATCAGCCCCAGCATTTT.